The 17 T cell receptor beta chains given below trace back to one sample, sequenced in a study of T cells in Graves' hyperthyroidism and ophthalmopathy. The CDR3 regions of TCR beta were amplified from RNA transcripts. The study used the HTBI primer set for a first-round RT-PCR of the TCR CDR3. MiXCR, applied by TCRdb to the multiplex PCR reads, yields one record per CDR3 protein. The repertoire holds roughly 510,000 distinct CDR3 sequences, with less than 25% as singletons. Sequencing input: blood. The receptor set was obtained from a young man with Graves' hyperthyroidism.

This clonotype has ten or more counts. The V and J genes are TRBV30 and TRBJ1-1, with unresolved D. V lost 3 bases, J lost 0 bases, and 11 bases lay in between. The CDR3 has 14 amino acids. Germline loops: CDR1 GTSNPN, CDR2 SVGIG (reference sequence). DNA of the CDR3: TGTGCCTGGAGAATATCGCAGATGAACACTGAAGCTTTCTTT. Amino acids: CAWRISQMNTEAFF.

The table lists this clonotype with many counts. The V call is TRBV2, the J call TRBJ1-1; the D gene is possibly TRBD1 (6 bases). Germline lookup yields CDR1 SNHLY and CDR2 FYNNEI. V lost 7 bases and J lost 6, with 12 bases in between. This CDR3 spans 12 amino acids. The CDR3 spells CASTGKGAEAFF. The CDR3 DNA is TGTGCCAGCACGGGGAAGGGGGCTGAAGCTTTCTTT.

This clonotype was counted at least ten times. This chain links TRBV6-5 with TRBJ2-7; maybe TRBD1 (6 bases). The CDR3 spans 14 residues. The germline gives CDR1 MNHEY, CDR2 SVGAGI. The ends were cut back, 7 bases at V and 4 bases at J, with 17 bases in the middle. This CDR3 is CASNPRTESYEQYF. CDR3 sequence (DNA): TGTGCCAGCAACCCCCGGACAGAGAGTTACGAGCAGTACTTC.

The chain is built from TRBV9 and TRBJ1-1; TRBD1 aligns across 7 bases. The CDR3 covers 16 residues. Unmatched junction bases numbered 12, after V lost 4 bases and J lost 3 bases. The germline CDR1 and CDR2 sequences are SGDLS and YYNGEE. The DNA for the CDR3 is TGTGCCAGCAGCCCTTCCCCAGGGGGAGGATACACTGAAGCTTTCTTT. Translating gives CASSPSPGGGYTEAFF.

This clonotype has a count of ten or more. The chain joins TRBV7-9 to TRBJ2-2; perhaps D is TRBD1 or TRBD2 (5 bases each). V dropped 2 bases and J dropped 3 bases, with 16 bases sitting between them. The V gene's germline CDR1 is SEHNR and CDR2 FQNEAQ (reference sequence). The CDR3 contains 17 residues. DNA for the CDR3: TGTGCCAGCAGCTTAAGGACTTCAGGGTACCACACCGGGGAGCTGTTTTTT. This sequence encodes CASSLRTSGYHTGELFF.

This clonotype was counted many times. The V call is TRBV12-3 or TRBV12-4, the J call TRBJ1-5; 12 bases match TRBD1. The CDR3 is 17 amino acids. Germline trimming cut 6 bases from V and 0 bases from J; bases unmatched to any gene: 6. CDR3 protein: CASRKGTGGYSNQPQHF. CDR3 nucleotides: TGTGCCAGCAGGAAAGGGACAGGGGGCTATAGCAATCAGCCCCAGCATTTT.

There are many counts of this clonotype. This chain joins TRBV2 and TRBJ1-2; D unresolved. The CDR3 contains 11 residues. Germline lookup yields CDR1 SNHLY and CDR2 FYNNEI. Trimming left V 4 bases short and J 10 bases short, with 10 bases between. The CDR3 coding sequence is TGTGCCAGCAGTGTAGCGACCACCTACACCTTC. Protein product: CASSVATTYTF.

This clonotype was seen a few times. Relative to the germline gene, one junction end is altered; a read error may explain this. The CDR3 sequence is CATSGEGGLNSPLHF. The CDR3 DNA reads TGTGCCACCAGCGGAGAGGGGGGGCTAAATTCACCCCTCCACTTT. The chain recombines TRBV15 with TRBJ1-6; maybe TRBD1 (6 bases). There are 15 residues in the CDR3. Per germline, CDR1 LNHNV and CDR2 YYDKDF (reference sequence).

This clonotype occurred many times. The chain uses TRBV6-1 and TRBJ1-1; perhaps TRBD1 as D (6 bases). V was cut by 6 bases and J by 4 bases, with 24 bases left in between. The CDR3 length is 17 residues. The V gene's germline CDR1 is MNHNS and CDR2 SASEGT. The CDR3 sequence is CASRSPISQGSGTEAFF. The CDR3, as DNA: TGTGCCAGCAGGTCACCTATTTCACAGGGCTCGGGCACTGAAGCTTTCTTT.

This clonotype has a count of ten or more. The chain combines TRBV10-3 with TRBJ1-1; perhaps TRBD1 as D (6 bases). Germline V gives CDR1 ENHRY, CDR2 SYGVKD. The CDR3 covers 17 residues. V lost 4 bases and J 0 bases, leaving 18 bases between the germline ends. This CDR3 reads CAISGEQGSPMNTEAFF. DNA of the CDR3: TGTGCCATCAGTGGAGAACAGGGATCCCCCATGAACACTGAAGCTTTCTTT.

The chain has TRBV7-7 and TRBJ2-5; the D gene is possibly TRBD2 (7 bases). Trimming left V 6 bases short and J 1 base short, with 12 bases between. Germline CDR1 is SSHAT and CDR2 is FNYEAQ (reference sequence). The CDR3 extends over 14 amino acids. The CDR3 nucleotides are TGTGCCAGCAGACAGAGGGGGGGCCAAGAGACCCAGTACTTC. Protein: CASRQRGGQETQYF. The whole variable domain, remainder taken from reference TRBV7-7 and TRBJ2-5, is GAGVSQSPRYKVTKRGQDVTLRCDPISSHATLYWYQQALGQGPEFLTYFNYEAQPDKSGLPSDRFSAERPEGSISTLTIQRTEQRDSAMYRCASRQRGGQETQYFGPGTRLLVL.

This clonotype has a count of ten or more. V and J are TRBV5-1 and TRBJ1-1; D is ambiguous. The length of the CDR3 is 11 residues. Trimming removed 7 bases at V and 11 bases at J, with 15 bases between. Per germline, CDR1 SGHRS and CDR2 YFSETQ. The CDR3 DNA reads as TGCGCCAGCCGATACCGGGAAGTGGCTTTCTTT. Translated, it gives CASRYREVAFF. Variable domain in full (rest from reference TRBV5-1 and TRBJ1-1): KAGVTQTPRYLIKTRGQQVTLSCSPISGHRSVSWYQQTPGQGLQFLFEYFSETQRNKGNFPGRFSGRQFSNSRSEMNVSTLELGDSALYLCASRYREVAFFGQGTRLTVV.

This clonotype was counted a single time. The chain carries TRBV6-5 and TRBJ2-5; D is uncertain. The CDR3 is made up of 16 amino acids. Trimming stripped 0 bases from V and 1 base from J, with 12 bases between. Germline-derived CDR1 and CDR2 are MNHEY and SVGAGI. CDR3 region: CASSYSNGPSQETQYF. The CDR3 DNA is TGTGCCAGCAGTTACTCGAACGGTCCCAGCCAAGAGACCCAGTACTTC.

This clonotype has at least ten counts. The chain is built from TRBV7-8 and TRBJ2-7; 7 positions match TRBD2. The trim removed 3 bases at V and 5 bases at J, leaving 13 bases unmatched. In germline, CDR1 is SGHVS, CDR2 FQNEAQ. The CDR3 has 16 amino acids. For the CDR3, the DNA is TGTGCCAGCAGCTTTACCAACCGGGACTATGCTCACGAGCAGTACTTC. Protein product: CASSFTNRDYAHEQYF. The entire variable domain, with the rest obtained from reference TRBV7-8 and TRBJ2-7, is as follows: GAGVSQSPRYKVAKRGQDVALRCDPISGHVSLFWYQQALGQGPEFLTYFQNEAQLDKSGLPSDRFFAERPEGSVSTLKIQRTQQEDSAVYLCASSFTNRDYAHEQYFGPGTRLTVT.

About this clonotype itself: A much larger clone lies a single base off, so this may be a read error. The chain links TRBV11-2 to TRBJ2-7; D is ambiguous. Germline values: CDR1 SGHAT, CDR2 FQNNGV. The CDR3 runs 14 residues. As DNA, the CDR3 is TGTGCCATCAGCTTTTCTAGTGAAGTCTACGAGCAGTACTTC. Encoded protein: CAISFSSEVYEQYF.

This clonotype was observed many times. The rearrangement uses TRBV30 and TRBJ2-5, with 7 bases lining up with TRBD2. Trimming cost V 1 base and J 2 bases; bases outside gene matches: 1. The V gene's germline CDR1 is GTSNPN and CDR2 SVGIG (reference sequence). This CDR3 has 13 amino acids. The CDR3 DNA reads TGTGCCTGGAGTGGGGGACTACAAGAGACCCAGTACTTC. It encodes CAWSGGLQETQYF.

This clonotype was counted many times. The V call is TRBV12-3 or TRBV12-4, the J call TRBJ2-4; 7 nucleotides match TRBD2. The CDR3 runs 16 residues. The J segment lost 1 base and the V segment lost 5 bases, leaving 8 bases of the junction unmatched. CDR3 bases: TGTGCCAGCAGTGACGGGGACGGGGGGGCCAAAAACATTCAGTACTTC. It codes for CASSDGDGGAKNIQYF.